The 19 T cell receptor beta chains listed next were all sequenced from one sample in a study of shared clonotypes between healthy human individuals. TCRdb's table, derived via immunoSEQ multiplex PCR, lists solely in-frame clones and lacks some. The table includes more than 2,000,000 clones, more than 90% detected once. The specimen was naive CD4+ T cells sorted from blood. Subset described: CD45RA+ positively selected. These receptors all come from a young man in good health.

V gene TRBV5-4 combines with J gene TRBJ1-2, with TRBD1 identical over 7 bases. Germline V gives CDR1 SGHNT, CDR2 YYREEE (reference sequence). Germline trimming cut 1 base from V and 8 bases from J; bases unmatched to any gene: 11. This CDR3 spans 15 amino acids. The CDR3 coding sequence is TGTGCCAGCAGCTTGAGGGCGGCCAGGGGGTCCGGCTACACCTTC. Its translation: CASSLRAARGSGYTF.

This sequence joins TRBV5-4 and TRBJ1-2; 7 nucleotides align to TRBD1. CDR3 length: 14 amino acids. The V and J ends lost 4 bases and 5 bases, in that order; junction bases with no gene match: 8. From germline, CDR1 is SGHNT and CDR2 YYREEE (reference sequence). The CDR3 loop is CASSGGQQDYGYTF. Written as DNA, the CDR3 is TGTGCCAGCAGCGGGGGACAGCAAGATTATGGCTACACCTTC.

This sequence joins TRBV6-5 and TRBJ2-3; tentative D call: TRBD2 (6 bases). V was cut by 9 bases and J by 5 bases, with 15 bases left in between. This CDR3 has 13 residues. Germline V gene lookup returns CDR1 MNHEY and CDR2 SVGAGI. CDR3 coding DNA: TGTGCCAGTTGCCGGGGGATTGGAGATACGCAGTATTTT. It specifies CASCRGIGDTQYF.

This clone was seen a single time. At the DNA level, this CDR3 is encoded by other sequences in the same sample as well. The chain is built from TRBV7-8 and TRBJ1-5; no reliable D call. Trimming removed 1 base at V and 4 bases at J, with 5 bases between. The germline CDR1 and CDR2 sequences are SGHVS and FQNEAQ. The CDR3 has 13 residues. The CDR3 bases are TGTGCCAGCAGCTTAGGTCAGAATCAGCCCCAGCATTTT. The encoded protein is CASSLGQNQPQHF.

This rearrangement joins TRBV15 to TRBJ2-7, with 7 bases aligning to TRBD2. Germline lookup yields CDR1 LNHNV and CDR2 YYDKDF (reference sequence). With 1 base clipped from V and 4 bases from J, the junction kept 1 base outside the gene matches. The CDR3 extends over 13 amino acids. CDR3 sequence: CATSRGEGYEQYF. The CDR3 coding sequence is TGTGCCACCAGCAGAGGGGAGGGGTACGAGCAGTACTTC.

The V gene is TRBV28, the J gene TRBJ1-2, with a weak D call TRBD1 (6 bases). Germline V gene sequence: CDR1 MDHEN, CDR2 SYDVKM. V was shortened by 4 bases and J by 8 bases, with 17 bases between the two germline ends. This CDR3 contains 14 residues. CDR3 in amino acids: CASSSRGTASGYTF. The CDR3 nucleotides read TGTGCCAGCAGTTCGAGGGGGACCGCCTCGGGCTACACCTTC.

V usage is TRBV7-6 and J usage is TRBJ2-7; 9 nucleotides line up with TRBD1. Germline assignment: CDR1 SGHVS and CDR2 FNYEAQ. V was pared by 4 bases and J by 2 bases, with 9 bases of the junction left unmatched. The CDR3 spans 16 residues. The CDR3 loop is CASSSNDRGGPYEQYF. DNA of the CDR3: TGTGCCAGCAGCTCAAACGACAGGGGGGGACCCTACGAGCAGTACTTC.

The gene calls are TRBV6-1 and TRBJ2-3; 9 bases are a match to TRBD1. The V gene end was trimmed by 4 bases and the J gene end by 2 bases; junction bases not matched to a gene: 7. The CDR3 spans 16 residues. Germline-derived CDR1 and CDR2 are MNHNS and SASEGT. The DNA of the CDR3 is TGTGCCAGCAGTGGATACCGGGACAGGGCCACAGATACGCAGTATTTT. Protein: CASSGYRDRATDTQYF.

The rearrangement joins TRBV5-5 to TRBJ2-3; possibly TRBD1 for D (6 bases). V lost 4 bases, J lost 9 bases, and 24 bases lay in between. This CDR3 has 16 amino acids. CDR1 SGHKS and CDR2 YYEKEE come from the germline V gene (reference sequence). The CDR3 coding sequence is TGTGCCAGCAGCCAGGGGCCGGACGAGGGGACGGGCACGCAGTATTTT. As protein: CASSQGPDEGTGTQYF.

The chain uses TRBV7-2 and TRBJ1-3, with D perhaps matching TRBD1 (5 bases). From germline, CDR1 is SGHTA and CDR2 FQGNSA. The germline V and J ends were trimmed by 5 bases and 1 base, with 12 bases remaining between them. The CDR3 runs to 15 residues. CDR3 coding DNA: TGTGCCAGCAGCCCCGCAGGGATTTCTGGAAACACCATATATTTT. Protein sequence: CASSPAGISGNTIYF.

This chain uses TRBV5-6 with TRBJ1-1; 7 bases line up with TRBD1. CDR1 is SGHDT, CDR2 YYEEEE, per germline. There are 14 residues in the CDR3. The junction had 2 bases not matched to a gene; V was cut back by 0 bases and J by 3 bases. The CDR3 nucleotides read TGTGCCAGCAGCTTGGACAGGGGTTACACTGAAGCTTTCTTT. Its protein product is CASSLDRGYTEAFF.

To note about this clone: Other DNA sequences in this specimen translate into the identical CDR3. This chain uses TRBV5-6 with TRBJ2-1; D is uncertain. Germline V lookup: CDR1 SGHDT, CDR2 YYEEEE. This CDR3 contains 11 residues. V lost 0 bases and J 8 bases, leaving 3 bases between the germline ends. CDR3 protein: CASSLAHEQFF. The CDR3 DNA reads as TGTGCCAGCAGCTTGGCCCATGAGCAGTTCTTC.

The CDR3 region has the DNA TGTGCCAGCAGCCGGACAGGGTCACAACGCATTCCCTACGAGCAGTACTTC. Its protein product is CASSRTGSQRIPYEQYF. The chain employs TRBV4-2 and TRBJ2-7; 8 bases are shared with TRBD1. Trimming at V came to 4 bases and at J to 2 bases, leaving 13 bases not matched to a gene. The CDR3 covers 17 residues. Germline V gene data show CDR1 as LGHNA and CDR2 as YNFKEQ.

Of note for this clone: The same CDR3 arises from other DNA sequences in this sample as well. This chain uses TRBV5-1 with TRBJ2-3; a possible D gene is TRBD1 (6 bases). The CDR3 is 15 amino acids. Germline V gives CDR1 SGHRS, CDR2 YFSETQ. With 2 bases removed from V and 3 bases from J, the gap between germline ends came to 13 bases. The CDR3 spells CASSLGGKPTDTQYF. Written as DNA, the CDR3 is TGCGCCAGCAGCTTAGGGGGAAAGCCAACAGATACGCAGTATTTT.

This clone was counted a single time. The CDR3: CASSSTTSLNSPLHF. CDR3 in DNA: TGTGCCAGCAGTTCCACGACCAGCTTGAATTCACCCCTCCACTTT. This chain links TRBV28 with TRBJ1-6; D uncertain. Per the germline V gene, CDR1 is MDHEN and CDR2 is SYDVKM. This CDR3 region has 15 residues. The V end was cut by 4 bases, the J end by 7 bases, with 14 bases between.

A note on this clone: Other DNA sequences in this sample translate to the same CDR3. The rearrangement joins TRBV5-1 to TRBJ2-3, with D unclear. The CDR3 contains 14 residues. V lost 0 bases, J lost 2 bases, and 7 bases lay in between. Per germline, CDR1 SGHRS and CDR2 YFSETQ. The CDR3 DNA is TGCGCCAGCAGCTTGGCTCAGAACACAGATACGCAGTATTTT. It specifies CASSLAQNTDTQYF.

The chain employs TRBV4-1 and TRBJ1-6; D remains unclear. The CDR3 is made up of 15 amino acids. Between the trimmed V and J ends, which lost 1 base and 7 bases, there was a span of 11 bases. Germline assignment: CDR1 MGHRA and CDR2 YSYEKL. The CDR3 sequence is CASSQVHISNSPLHF. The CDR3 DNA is TGCGCCAGCAGCCAAGTTCACATCTCCAATTCACCCCTCCACTTT.

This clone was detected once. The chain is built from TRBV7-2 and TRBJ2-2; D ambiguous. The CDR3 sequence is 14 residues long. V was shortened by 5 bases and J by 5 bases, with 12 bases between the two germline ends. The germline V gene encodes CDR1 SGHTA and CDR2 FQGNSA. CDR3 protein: CASSMGSRTGELFF. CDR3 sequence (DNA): TGTGCCAGCAGCATGGGTAGCAGAACCGGGGAGCTGTTTTTT.

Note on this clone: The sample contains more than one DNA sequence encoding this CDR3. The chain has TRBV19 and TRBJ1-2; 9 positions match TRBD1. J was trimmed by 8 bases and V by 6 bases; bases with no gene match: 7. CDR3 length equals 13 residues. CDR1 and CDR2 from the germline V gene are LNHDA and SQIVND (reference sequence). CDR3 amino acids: CASRPGQGSGYTF. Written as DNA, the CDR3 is TGTGCCAGTAGACCGGGACAGGGTAGCGGCTACACCTTC.